This is a list of T cell receptor beta chains from one sample in a study of shared clonotypes between healthy human individuals. The table came from immunoSEQ multiplex PCR; TCRdb's copy has only in-frame clones and leaves some out. Among millions of clones listed, approximately 95% were seen once. Sequencing was carried out using naive CD4+ T cells from PBMCs. The receptors were sampled from a man between 18 and 35 years old in good health. Some clones in this sample may be carry-over from other donors' samples. Both conserved end residues are part of each CDR3. D genes are given only for firm matches. Clone size is not always given. Where it is, it says once, few, many or a class for expanded clones.

V,J,size,D,CDR3,DNA
TRBV2,TRBJ2-6,NA,NA,CASSAPQNSGANVLTF,TGTGCCAGCAGTGCCCCCCAGAACTCTGGGGCCAACGTCCTGACTTTC
TRBV5-1,TRBJ1-4,NA,NA,CASSLAKTGTNEKLFF,TGCGCCAGCAGCTTGGCCAAAACGGGGACTAATGAAAAACTGTTTTTT
TRBV5-1,TRBJ2-1,NA,NA,CASSLISPGYNEQFF,TGCGCCAGCAGCTTGATAAGTCCCGGGTACAATGAGCAGTTCTTC
TRBV2,TRBJ2-5,NA,NA,CASSPAKSGRETQYF,TGTGCCAGCAGCCCCGCAAAGTCAGGGAGGGAGACCCAGTACTTC
TRBV7-2,TRBJ2-3,NA,TRBD2,CASSLATSGDTQYF,TGTGCCAGCAGCTTAGCGACTAGCGGGGATACGCAGTATTTT
TRBV6-6,TRBJ2-5,NA,NA,CASSAGTETQYF,TGTGCCAGCAGCGCGGGGACAGAGACCCAGTACTTC
TRBV19,TRBJ1-2,NA,TRBD1,CASRQPGTEGRGYTF,TGTGCCAGTAGACAACCCGGGACAGAGGGTCGAGGCTACACCTTC
TRBV10-3,TRBJ1-2,once,NA,CAIRRDGSTSYTF,TGTGCCATCAGGAGGGACGGCTCCACTAGCTACACCTTC
TRBV27,TRBJ2-4,NA,TRBD1,CASSPSGTVENVQYF,TGTGCCAGCAGTCCTTCCGGGACAGTCGAAAACGTTCAGTACTTC
TRBV4-3,TRBJ2-7,NA,NA,CASSQDTLADTSYEQYF,TGCGCCAGCAGCCAAGACACCTTAGCGGACACGTCCTACGAGCAGTACTTC
TRBV5-1,TRBJ2-1,NA,TRBD2,CASSLDPTSGSSYNEQFF,TGCGCCAGCAGCTTGGATCCGACTAGCGGGAGCTCCTACAATGAGCAGTTCTTC
TRBV5-6,TRBJ2-1,NA,NA,CASSLGTLQFF,TGTGCCAGCAGCTTGGGGACTTTGCAGTTCTTC
TRBV5-1,TRBJ2-3,NA,NA,CATQSGGSTDTQYF,TGCGCCACCCAATCGGGTGGGAGCACAGATACGCAGTATTTT
TRBV27,TRBJ2-7,NA,NA,CASSPLYQGHYEQYF,TGTGCCAGCAGCCCATTATACCAGGGGCATTACGAGCAGTACTTC
TRBV27,TRBJ2-3,NA,TRBD2,CASRTSGTDTQYF,TGTGCCAGTCGGACTAGCGGCACAGATACGCAGTATTTT
TRBV19,TRBJ1-5,few,NA,CASSIARTGNQPQHF,TGTGCCAGTAGTATAGCTCGGACAGGCAATCAGCCCCAGCATTTT
TRBV7-2,TRBJ2-2,NA,TRBD2,CASSRTALAGVTGELFF,TGTGCCAGCAGCCGCACGGCCCTAGCGGGAGTCACCGGGGAGCTGTTTTTT
TRBV29-1,TRBJ1-2,NA,NA,CSVRQLNYGYTF,TGCAGCGTTCGACAGCTTAACTATGGCTACACCTTC
TRBV2,TRBJ2-7,NA,TRBD2,CASRIGLAGGEQYF,TGTGCCAGCAGGATCGGACTAGCGGGGGGTGAGCAGTACTTC
TRBV5-4,TRBJ2-1,NA,TRBD1,CASSPDRALYNEQFF,TGTGCCAGCAGCCCAGACAGGGCCCTCTACAATGAGCAGTTCTTC
TRBV5-1,TRBJ1-3,NA,NA,CASSSGSLGNTIYF,TGCGCCAGCAGCTCGGGGTCTTTAGGAAACACCATATATTTT
TRBV7-2,TRBJ1-1,NA,NA,CASSLSSRAMNTEAFF,TGTGCCAGCAGCTTAAGTTCGCGTGCGATGAACACTGAAGCTTTCTTT
TRBV4-1,TRBJ1-5,NA,NA,CASSQEGGQGRRPQHF,TGCGCCAGCAGCCAAGAAGGAGGGCAGGGCCGGAGGCCCCAGCATTTT
TRBV15,TRBJ2-2,once,NA,CATSREPNTGELFF,TGTGCCACCAGCAGAGAACCTAACACCGGGGAGCTGTTTTTT
TRBV19,TRBJ2-6,NA,TRBD1,CASSTAGGYGANVLTF,TGTGCCAGTAGTACCGCAGGGGGATATGGGGCCAACGTCCTGACTTTC
TRBV9,TRBJ1-3,NA,NA,CASSDRQSPSGNTIYF,TGTGCCAGCAGCGACCGACAGAGCCCCTCTGGAAACACCATATATTTT
TRBV5-1,TRBJ2-3,NA,NA,CASSLGGVTDTQYF,TGCGCCAGCAGCTTAGGAGGGGTCACAGATACGCAGTATTTT
TRBV19,TRBJ2-2,NA,NA,CASSGTGELFF,TGTGCCAGCTCAGGAACCGGGGAGCTGTTTTTT
TRBV30,TRBJ2-7,NA,TRBD1,CAWSLDRAEQYF,TGTGCCTGGAGCTTGGACAGGGCCGAGCAGTACTTC
TRBV29-1,TRBJ2-1,NA,NA,CSVGSLGGYEQFF,TGCAGCGTTGGTTCCCTAGGGGGTTATGAGCAGTTCTTC
TRBV5-8,TRBJ2-5,once,TRBD2,CASSWGGTEETQYF,TGTGCCAGCAGCTGGGGGGGTACGGAAGAGACCCAGTACTTC
TRBV18,TRBJ2-3,NA,NA,CASSLTALDTQYF,TGTGCCAGCTCACTGACAGCGTTGGATACGCAGTATTTT
TRBV11-2,TRBJ2-7,once,TRBD1,CASSLTGKSYEQYF,TGTGCCAGCAGCTTGACAGGGAAGTCCTACGAGCAGTACTTC
TRBV4-1,TRBJ2-7,NA,NA,CASSQPSSEQYF,TGCGCCAGCAGCCAGCCGTCGTCCGAGCAGTACTTC
TRBV19,TRBJ2-7,NA,NA,CASSIAGGRQGQIPYEQYF,TGTGCCAGTAGTATAGCGGGGGGGCGACAGGGCCAAATTCCCTACGAGCAGTACTTC
TRBV7-9,TRBJ1-5,NA,TRBD1,CASSLDPGQGVNNQPQHF,TGTGCCAGCAGCTTAGACCCGGGACAGGGGGTAAACAATCAGCCCCAGCATTTT
TRBV5-1,TRBJ2-3,NA,NA,CASSLAGQTDTQYF,TGCGCCAGCAGCTTGGCCGGACAAACAGATACGCAGTATTTT
TRBV19,TRBJ2-7,NA,NA,CASSRTLGLSYEQYF,TGTGCCAGTAGCCGGACCCTAGGGTTGAGCTACGAGCAGTACTTC
TRBV6-1,TRBJ2-3,NA,NA,CASSVVPSTDTQYF,TGTGCCAGCAGTGTTGTTCCTAGCACAGATACGCAGTATTTT
TRBV9,TRBJ2-7,NA,NA,CASSANHGDGYEQYF,TGTGCCAGCAGCGCCAATCACGGGGACGGGTACGAGCAGTACTTC
TRBV19,TRBJ2-7,NA,TRBD2,CASSIGSSGIRSYEQYF,TGTGCCAGTAGTATAGGATCTAGCGGGATTCGATCCTACGAGCAGTACTTC
TRBV6-5,TRBJ2-7,once,TRBD2,CASSPSGGHSYEQYF,TGTGCCAGCAGTCCCAGCGGGGGGCACTCCTACGAGCAGTACTTC
TRBV6-6,TRBJ2-2,few,TRBD1,CASSRSGGSAGELFF,TGTGCCAGCAGTAGGTCAGGGGGCAGTGCCGGGGAGCTGTTTTTT
TRBV28,TRBJ1-2,NA,TRBD1,CASSPGQGYRGYTF,TGTGCCAGCAGTCCAGGACAGGGTTACCGTGGCTACACCTTC
TRBV28,TRBJ1-3,NA,NA,CASRITGDTIYF,TGTGCCAGCAGGATCACTGGGGACACCATATATTTT
TRBV28,TRBJ2-7,NA,TRBD1,CASSPGTGGWYEQYF,TGTGCCAGCAGCCCTGGGACAGGGGGGTGGTACGAGCAGTACTTC
TRBV14,TRBJ2-7,NA,TRBD2,CASSHPGLGVSEQYF,TGTGCCAGCAGCCATCCGGGACTAGGAGTTTCCGAGCAGTACTTC
TRBV5-1,TRBJ2-2,NA,NA,CASSLGHSNSNTGELFF,TGCGCCAGCAGCTTGGGACACAGCAATTCGAACACCGGGGAGCTGTTTTTT
TRBV5-1,TRBJ2-3,NA,NA,CASSPRAGGAPDTQYF,TGCGCCAGCAGCCCTCGGGCCGGCGGGGCCCCAGATACGCAGTATTTT
TRBV28,TRBJ1-2,once,NA,CASDSYYGYTF,TGTGCCAGCGACAGTTACTATGGCTACACCTTC
TRBV27,TRBJ2-1,NA,NA,CASSLWPPQRSSYNEQFF,TGTGCCAGCAGTTTATGGCCCCCCCAGCGGAGCTCCTACAATGAGCAGTTCTTC
TRBV4-3,TRBJ1-4,NA,NA,CASSLYDRHNEKLFF,TGCGCCAGCAGCCTATATGACAGGCATAATGAAAAACTGTTTTTT
TRBV7-9,TRBJ1-2,once,NA,CASSVPGRSGYTF,TGTGCCAGCAGCGTTCCGGGACGTAGTGGCTACACCTTC